The text below deals with one TCR beta chain. Trimming cost V 6 bases and J 3 bases; bases outside gene matches: 9. Germline V gene sequence: CDR1 SNHLY, CDR2 FYNNEI. The CDR3 is 15 residues long. The data stem from a study of T cell changes during pregnancy in multiple sclerosis. The method was immunoSEQ multiplex PCR; TCRdb's version includes in-frame clones alone and lacks a portion of them. The sample records over 50,000 clones, about 90% being singletons. The sample was peripheral blood, taken in the first trimester of pregnancy. The chain has TRBV2 and TRBJ2-3; 7 positions agree with TRBD1. The TCR sequence derives from a female donor in good health, enrolled as a control in a pregnancy study. DNA of the CDR3: TGTGCCAGCAGCGAACCGGGACAGAGGACAGATACGCAGTATTTT. Its translation is CASSEPGQRTDTQYF.